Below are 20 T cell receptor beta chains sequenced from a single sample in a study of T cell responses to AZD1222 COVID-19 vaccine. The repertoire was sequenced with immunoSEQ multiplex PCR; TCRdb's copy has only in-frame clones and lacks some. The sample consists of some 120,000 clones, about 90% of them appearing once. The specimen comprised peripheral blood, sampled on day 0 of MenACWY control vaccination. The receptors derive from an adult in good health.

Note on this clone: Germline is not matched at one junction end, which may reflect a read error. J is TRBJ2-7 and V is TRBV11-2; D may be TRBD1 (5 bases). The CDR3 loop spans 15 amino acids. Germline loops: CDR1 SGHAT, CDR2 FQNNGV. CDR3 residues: CASSPYYRQSSEQYF. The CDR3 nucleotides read TGTGCCAGCAGCCCCTACTACAGACAGTCCTCCGAGCAGTACTTC.

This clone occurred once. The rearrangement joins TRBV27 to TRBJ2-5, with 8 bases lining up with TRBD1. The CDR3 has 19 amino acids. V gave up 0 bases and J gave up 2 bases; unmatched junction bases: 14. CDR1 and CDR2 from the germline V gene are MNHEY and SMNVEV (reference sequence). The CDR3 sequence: CASSLSLPGTGWDQETQYF. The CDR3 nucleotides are TGTGCCAGCAGTTTATCTCTCCCGGGGACAGGATGGGATCAAGAGACCCAGTACTTC.

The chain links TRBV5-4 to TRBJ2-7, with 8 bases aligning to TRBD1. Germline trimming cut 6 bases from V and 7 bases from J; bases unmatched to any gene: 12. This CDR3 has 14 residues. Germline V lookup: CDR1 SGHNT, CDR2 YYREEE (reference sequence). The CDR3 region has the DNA TGTGCCAGCAACACGGACAGGGTTAGGGGGGAGCAGTACTTC. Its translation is CASNTDRVRGEQYF.

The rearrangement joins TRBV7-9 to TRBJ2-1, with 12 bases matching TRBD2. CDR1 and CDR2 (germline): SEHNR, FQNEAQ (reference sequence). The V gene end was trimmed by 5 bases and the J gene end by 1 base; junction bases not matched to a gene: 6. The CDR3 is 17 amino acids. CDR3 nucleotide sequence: TGTGCCAGCAGCCCAACGACTAGCGGGAGTTCCTACAATGAGCAGTTCTTC. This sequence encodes CASSPTTSGSSYNEQFF.

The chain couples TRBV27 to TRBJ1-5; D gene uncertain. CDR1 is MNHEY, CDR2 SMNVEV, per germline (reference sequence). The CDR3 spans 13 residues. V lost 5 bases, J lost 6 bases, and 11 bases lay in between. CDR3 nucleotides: TGTGCCAGCAGTCCCCTCGGGGTTCAGCCCCAGCATTTT. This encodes CASSPLGVQPQHF.

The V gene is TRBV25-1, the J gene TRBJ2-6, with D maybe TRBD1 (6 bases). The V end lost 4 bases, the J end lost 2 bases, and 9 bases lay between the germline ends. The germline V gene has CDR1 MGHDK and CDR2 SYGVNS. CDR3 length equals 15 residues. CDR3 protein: CASSGRDTGANVLTF. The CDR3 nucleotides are TGTGCCAGCAGTGGACGGGACACTGGGGCCAACGTCCTGACTTTC.

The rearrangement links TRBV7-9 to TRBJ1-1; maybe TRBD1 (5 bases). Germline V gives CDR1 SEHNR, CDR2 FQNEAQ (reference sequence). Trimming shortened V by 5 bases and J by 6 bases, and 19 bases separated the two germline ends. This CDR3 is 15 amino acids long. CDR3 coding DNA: TGTGCCAGCAGCCTCCAACCTCAGGGAGGGGCTGAAGCTTTCTTT. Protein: CASSLQPQGGAEAFF.

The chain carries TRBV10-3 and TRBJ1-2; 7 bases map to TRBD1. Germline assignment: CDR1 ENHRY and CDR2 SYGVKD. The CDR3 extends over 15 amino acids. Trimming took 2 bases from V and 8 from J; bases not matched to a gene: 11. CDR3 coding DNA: TGTGCCATCAGTGAGGGCGTAGGACAGGCACGGGGCTACACCTTC. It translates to CAISEGVGQARGYTF.

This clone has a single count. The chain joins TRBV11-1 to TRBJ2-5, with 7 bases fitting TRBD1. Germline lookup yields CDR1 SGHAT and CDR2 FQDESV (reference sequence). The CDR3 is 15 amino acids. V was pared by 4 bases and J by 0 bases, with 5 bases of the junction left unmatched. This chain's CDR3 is CASSSDRRYQETQYF. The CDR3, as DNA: TGTGCCAGCAGCTCGGACAGGAGGTACCAAGAGACCCAGTACTTC.

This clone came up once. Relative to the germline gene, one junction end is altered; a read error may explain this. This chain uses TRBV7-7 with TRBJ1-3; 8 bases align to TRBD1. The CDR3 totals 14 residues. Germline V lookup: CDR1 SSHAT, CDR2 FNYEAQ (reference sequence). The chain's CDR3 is CASRPLQGGDTIYF. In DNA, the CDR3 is TGTGCTAGCAGACCTTTACAGGGGGGGGACACCATATATTTT.

The CDR3 loop reads CASSDNSGWQPQHF. The CDR3 bases are TGTGCCAGCAGTGATAACTCGGGTTGGCAGCCCCAGCATTTT. This chain connects TRBV2 to TRBJ1-5, with D hard to call. With 3 bases removed from V and 7 bases from J, the gap between germline ends came to 13 bases. The V gene's germline CDR1 is SNHLY and CDR2 FYNNEI. The CDR3 length is 14 residues. Together with reference TRBV2 and TRBJ1-5, the CDR3 gives the full variable domain: EPEVTQTPSHQVTQMGQEVILRCVPISNHLYFYWYRQILGQKVEFLVSFYNNEISEKSEIFDDQFSVERPDGSNFTLKIRSTKLEDSAMYFCASSDNSGWQPQHFGDGTRLSIL.

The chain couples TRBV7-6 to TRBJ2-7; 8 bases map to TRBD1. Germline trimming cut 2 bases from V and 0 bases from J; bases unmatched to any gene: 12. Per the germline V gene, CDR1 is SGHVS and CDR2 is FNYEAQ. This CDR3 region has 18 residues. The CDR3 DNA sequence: TGTGCCAGCAGCTTACAATTTGCCGGGACAGGCCTCTCCTACGAGCAGTACTTC. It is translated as CASSLQFAGTGLSYEQYF.

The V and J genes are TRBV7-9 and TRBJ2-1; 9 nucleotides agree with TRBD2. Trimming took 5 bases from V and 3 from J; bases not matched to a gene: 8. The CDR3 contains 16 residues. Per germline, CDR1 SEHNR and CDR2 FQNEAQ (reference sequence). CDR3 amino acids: CASSPMRLAVYNEQFF. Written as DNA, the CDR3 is TGTGCCAGCAGCCCGATGAGACTAGCGGTCTACAATGAGCAGTTCTTC. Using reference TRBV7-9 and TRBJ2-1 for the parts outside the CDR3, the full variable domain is DTGVSQNPRHKITKRGQNVTFRCDPISEHNRLYWYRQTLGQGPEFLTYFQNEAQLEKSRLLSDRFSAERPKGSFSTLEIQRTEQGDSAMYLCASSPMRLAVYNEQFFGPGTRLTVL.

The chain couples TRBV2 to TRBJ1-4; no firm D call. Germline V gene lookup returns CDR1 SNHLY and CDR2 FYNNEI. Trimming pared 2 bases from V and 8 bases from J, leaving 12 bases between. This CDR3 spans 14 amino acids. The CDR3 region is CASSELAGREKLFF. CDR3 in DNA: TGTGCCAGCAGTGAATTGGCCGGGAGAGAAAAACTGTTTTTT.

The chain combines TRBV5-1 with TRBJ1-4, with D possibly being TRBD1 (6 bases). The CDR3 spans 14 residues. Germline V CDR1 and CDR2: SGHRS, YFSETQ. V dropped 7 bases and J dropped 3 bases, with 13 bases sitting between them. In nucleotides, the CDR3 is TGCGCCAGCGGACTGGGGGGGCCTAATGAAAAACTGTTTTTT. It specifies CASGLGGPNEKLFF.

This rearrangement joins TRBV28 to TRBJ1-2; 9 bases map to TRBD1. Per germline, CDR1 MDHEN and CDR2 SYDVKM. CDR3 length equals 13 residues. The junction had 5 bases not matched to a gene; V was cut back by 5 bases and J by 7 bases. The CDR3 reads CASSGGQGFGYTF. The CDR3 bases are TGTGCCAGCAGTGGGGGACAGGGTTTTGGCTACACCTTC.

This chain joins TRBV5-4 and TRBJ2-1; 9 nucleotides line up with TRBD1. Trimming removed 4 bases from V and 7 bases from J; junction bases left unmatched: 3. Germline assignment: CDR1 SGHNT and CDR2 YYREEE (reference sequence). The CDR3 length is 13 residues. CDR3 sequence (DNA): TGTGCCAGCAGCCCGGACAGGGGAAATGAGCAGTTCTTC. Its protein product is CASSPDRGNEQFF. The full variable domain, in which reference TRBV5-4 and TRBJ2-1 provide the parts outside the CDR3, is ETGVTQSPTHLIKTRGQQVTLRCSSQSGHNTVSWYQQALGQGPQFIFQYYREEENGRGNFPPRFSGLQFPNYSSELNVNALELDDSALYLCASSPDRGNEQFFGPGTRLTVL.

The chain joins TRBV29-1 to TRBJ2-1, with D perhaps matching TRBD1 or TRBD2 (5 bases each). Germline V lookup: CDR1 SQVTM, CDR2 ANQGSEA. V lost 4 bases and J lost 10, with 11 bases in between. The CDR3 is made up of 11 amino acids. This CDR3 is CSVGRAGEQFF. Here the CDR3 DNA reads TGCAGCGTTGGGCGGGCAGGGGAGCAGTTCTTC.

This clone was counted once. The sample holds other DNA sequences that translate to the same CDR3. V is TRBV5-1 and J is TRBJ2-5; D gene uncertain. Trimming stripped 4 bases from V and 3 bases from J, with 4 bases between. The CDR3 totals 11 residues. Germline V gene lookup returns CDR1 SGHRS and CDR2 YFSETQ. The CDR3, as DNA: TGCGCCAGCAGCCTGAAAGAGACCCAGTACTTC. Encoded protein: CASSLKETQYF.

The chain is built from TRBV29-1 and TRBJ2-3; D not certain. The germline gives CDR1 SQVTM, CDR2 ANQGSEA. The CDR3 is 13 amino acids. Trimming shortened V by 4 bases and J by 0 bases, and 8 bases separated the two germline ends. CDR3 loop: CSVGGGSTDTQYF. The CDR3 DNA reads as TGCAGCGTTGGCGGCGGTAGCACAGATACGCAGTATTTT.